Presented here are 11 T cell receptor beta chains from one specimen sequenced in a study of pediatric ulcerative colitis. Produced via immunoSEQ multiplex PCR; TCRdb's table is partial and in-frame only. The data hold about 37,000 clones, with over 70% observed a single time. One to two pinch biopsies were taken from the rectum during colonoscopy. The sequenced sample was gut tissue. The source of these receptors is a boy younger than 18 with severe ulcerative colitis.

This sequence joins TRBV6-6 and TRBJ2-1; the D gene is possibly TRBD1 (5 bases). The CDR3 has 16 residues. V lost 8 bases, J lost 7 bases, and 24 bases lay in between. Per the germline V gene, CDR1 is MNHNY and CDR2 is SVGAGI (reference sequence). CDR3 DNA sequence: TGTGCCAGCGGGGAAGGGGCGCACGTTATGAGGAATGAGCAGTTCTTC. This codes for CASGEGAHVMRNEQFF.

This clone was detected a few times. V and J are TRBV5-1 and TRBJ1-2; D uncertain. CDR1 and CDR2 from the germline V gene are SGHRS and YFSETQ. Trimming removed 2 bases at V and 3 bases at J, with 14 bases between. This CDR3 has 15 amino acids. The CDR3 protein is CASSFVPEHYYGYTF. CDR3 in DNA: TGCGCCAGCAGCTTCGTTCCCGAGCACTACTATGGCTACACCTTC.

The CDR3 DNA follows: TGTGCCAGCAGCTTGGTGACAGTGAACACTGAAGCTTTCTTT. It yields the protein CASSLVTVNTEAFF. V and J are TRBV5-5 and TRBJ1-1; TRBD1 might be the D (5 bases). The CDR3 totals 14 residues. Germline CDR1 reads SGHKS; CDR2 reads YYEKEE (reference sequence). V was shortened by 0 bases and J by 0 bases, with 6 bases between the two germline ends. Drawing the rest from reference TRBV5-5 and TRBJ1-1, the complete variable domain is DAGVTQSPTHLIKTRGQQVTLRCSPISGHKSVSWYQQVLGQGPQFIFQYYEKEERGRGNFPDRFSARQFPNYSSELNVNALLLGDSALYLCASSLVTVNTEAFFGQGTRLTVV.

This chain uses TRBV5-4 with TRBJ2-7; 7 bases line up with TRBD2. Germline-derived CDR1 and CDR2 are SGHNT and YYREEE (reference sequence). V gave up 0 bases and J gave up 4 bases; unmatched junction bases: 4. The CDR3 consists of 14 residues. CDR3 region: CASSLAGGKYEQYF. The CDR3 DNA sequence: TGTGCCAGCAGCTTGGCGGGGGGTAAATACGAGCAGTACTTC.

This clone was recorded only once. The chain employs TRBV9 and TRBJ2-7, with a tentative D call TRBD1 (5 bases). The CDR3 is made up of 13 amino acids. Trimming left V 4 bases short and J 5 bases short, with 13 bases between. CDR1 is SGDLS, CDR2 YYNGEE, per germline. The DNA of the CDR3 is TGTGCCAGCAGCCTCGACCCCAGGGACGAGCAGTACTTC. Protein: CASSLDPRDEQYF.

The chain has TRBV19 and TRBJ2-3; D is uncertain. The CDR3 runs to 12 residues. The V end was cut by 7 bases, the J end by 3 bases, with 8 bases between. The germline CDR1 and CDR2 sequences are LNHDA and SQIVND (reference sequence). The CDR3 loop reads CASTAGTDTQYF. CDR3 DNA: TGTGCCAGTACCGCCGGGACAGATACGCAGTATTTT.

V is TRBV5-6 and J is TRBJ1-4; possibly TRBD1 for D (6 bases). Trimming removed 4 bases from V and 6 bases from J, with 10 bases in between. The CDR3 sequence is 13 residues long. The V gene's germline CDR1 is SGHDT and CDR2 YYEEEE. The chain's CDR3 is CASSPGQYEKLFF. The CDR3 DNA follows: TGTGCCAGCAGCCCCGGACAGTATGAAAAACTGTTTTTT.

As regards this clone: This CDR3 is also generated by other DNA sequences in the sample. This sequence joins TRBV27 and TRBJ1-5, with D unresolved. The V end was cut by 6 bases, the J end by 0 bases, with 6 bases between. Germline-derived CDR1 and CDR2 are MNHEY and SMNVEV (reference sequence). This CDR3 region has 13 residues. DNA of the CDR3: TGTGCCAGCAGCTTGGATAGCAATCAGCCCCAGCATTTT. This encodes CASSLDSNQPQHF.

This chain joins TRBV5-4 and TRBJ2-5; 10 bases are shared with TRBD2. Germline values: CDR1 SGHNT, CDR2 YYREEE (reference sequence). J lost 4 bases, V lost 4 bases, and 10 bases had no gene match. The CDR3 totals 16 residues. CDR3 region: CASSRTPGLATETQYF. The CDR3, as DNA: TGTGCCAGCAGCCGGACTCCGGGACTAGCGACAGAGACCCAGTACTTC.

This clone was detected once. V is TRBV6-5 and J is TRBJ2-2, with D maybe TRBD2 (5 bases). Germline V gives CDR1 MNHEY, CDR2 SVGAGI. Deletions cut 2 bases from V and 5 bases from J, with 6 bases between. This CDR3 has 13 amino acids. The CDR3 loop reads CASSYGGTGELFF. CDR3 DNA: TGTGCCAGCAGTTACGGAGGAACCGGGGAGCTGTTTTTT.

This clone appeared once. The V and J genes are TRBV28 and TRBJ1-2; possible D gene TRBD1, 6 bases. Trimming shortened V by 6 bases and J by 1 base, and 15 bases separated the two germline ends. This CDR3 region has 15 residues. Per germline, CDR1 MDHEN and CDR2 SYDVKM. This CDR3 reads CASRDRTADNYGYTF. CDR3 DNA: TGTGCCAGCAGGGACCGGACAGCCGATAACTATGGCTACACCTTC.